The T cell receptor (beta chain) under discussion was sequenced for a study of post-analysis software for immune sequencing data. Study outcomes and limitations: Comparison of patients with controls showed five TRBV segments more frequent in patients, TRBV5-6, TRBV5-1 and TRBV20-1 among them. Same-batch preparations were strongly co-clustered by F measure. Multiple sclerosis was associated with a significant reduction in normalized Chao1 diversity relative to controls.

The V and J ends lost 8 bases and 9 bases respectively, with 14 bases between them. This CDR3 is 12 amino acids long. Prepared TCR beta cDNA libraries contained unique molecular identifiers. There were about 0.85 to 11 million T cells, and about 500,000 cDNA molecules came from them. TCRdb used MiXCR to reprocess the PCR reads, holding one entry per CDR3 protein. Of about 820,000 distinct CDR3 sequences listed, approximately 57% are singletons. This clonotype showed up just a few times. Its antigen is unknown. This chain links TRBV12-3 or TRBV12-4 with TRBJ2-1; D may be TRBD2 (6 bases). The sequence was obtained from a girl between 10 and 17 years old with multiple sclerosis. Material: blood. In DNA form, the CDR3 reads TGTGCCAGCCAGAGGATGGGGGGTGAGCAGTTCTTC. This codes for CASQRMGGEQFF.